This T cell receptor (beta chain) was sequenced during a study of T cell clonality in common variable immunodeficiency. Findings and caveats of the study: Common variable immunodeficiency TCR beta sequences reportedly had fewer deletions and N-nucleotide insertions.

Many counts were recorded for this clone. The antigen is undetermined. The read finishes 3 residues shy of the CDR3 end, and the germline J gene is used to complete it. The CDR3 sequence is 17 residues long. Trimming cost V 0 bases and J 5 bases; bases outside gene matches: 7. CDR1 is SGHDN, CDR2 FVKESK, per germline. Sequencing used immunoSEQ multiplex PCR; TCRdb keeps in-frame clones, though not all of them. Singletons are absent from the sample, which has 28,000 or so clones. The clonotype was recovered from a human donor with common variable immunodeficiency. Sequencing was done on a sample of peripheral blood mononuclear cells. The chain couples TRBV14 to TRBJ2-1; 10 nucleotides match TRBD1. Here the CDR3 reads CASSQDGGTGVHNEQFF. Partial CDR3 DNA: TGTGCCAGCAGCCAAGACGGCGGGACAGGGGTCCACAATGAG.